This T cell receptor beta chain came from a study of T cell clonotyping in hematopoietic cell transplantation (dated by TCRdb to the early 2020s). At the level of the whole study: The study collected roughly 150 blood samples from 35 to 40 consecutive transplant recipients and their related donors. Patients were recruited between late 2015 and 2017 and followed until late 2020 or death. Points the paper makes about the study in general: Just a small fraction of recipient repertoires overlapped with donor repertoires, and more than 95% appeared de novo at the given depth. After transplant, TCR diversity in recipients dropped, and pathologically expanded clonotypes climbed progressively between day 30 and day 180. The sample size was limited, and CD4 and CD8 repertoire contributions could not be separated because cells were not sorted. Broader TCR repertoire diversity after transplant was predicted by Inverse Simpson Index values from donors and from recipients before transplant.

The immunoSEQ assay, a bias-controlled multiplex PCR using V- and J-specific primers, was used to amplify TCR beta CDR3 regions from genomic DNA. In a second PCR step, the CDR3 amplicons were tagged with a proprietary barcode plus Illumina adapter sequences. An Illumina MiSeq instrument was used for sequencing of the CDR3 libraries. As for how the authors treated the data: Export and quality control were done with immunoSEQ Analyzer 3.0, while downstream analyses used R Bioconductor and Immunarch. Repertoire metrics were calculated using only productive rearrangements within the normalized downsampled data set. Pathologically expanded clonotypes were defined as those larger than 5 templates in the normalized cohort. The Inverse Simpson Index served as the measure of repertoire diversity. CMV-specificity analyses were carried out on the non-normalized data set to capture all clonotypes. In TCRdb, the immuneACCESS table is reduced to in-frame sequences with V and J assigned. These tables do not hold every clone; where another copy was compared, an unresolved V gene accounts for under half, and the others remain unexplained. D and trimming were read from the DNA, whereas the V and J calls and clone size are those reported in that table. Across this sample there are nearly 11,000 clones, with about half seen only once. Approximately 9.3% of the sample belongs to the ten largest clones.

The sample's time point, from its label and the paper: 30 days after allo-HCT. Blood from recipients was drawn roughly 28 days before transplant, then again at days 30, 100 and 180 after transplant. Nuclei Lysis Solution was used to extract genomic DNA from fresh or cryopreserved unfractionated peripheral blood mononuclear cells. Spanning cysteine to phenylalanine, the CDR3 consists of 15 amino acids. Only CDR3 DNA remains: 45 bases, in frame from the first base. The germline V gene provides CDR1 SGDLS and CDR2 YYNGEE. At the junction V is shortened by 4 bases and J by 0 bases, with 14 bases in between. As regards this clone: No cognate antigen has been identified for it. No per-base quality is available; no much larger clone lies one base away.

Here the chain combines TRBV9 and TRBJ2-7; TRBD2 could be the D gene, as 5 bases match. The sequence derives from a male patient between 50 and 60 years old who had an allogeneic stem cell transplant from an unrelated donor, so the T cells may come from the graft donor. Some clones in this sample may be carry-over from other donors' samples. Specimen: PBMCs, collected 30 days after allogeneic stem cell transplant. The CDR3 protein is CASSPAVGSSYEQYF. The bases are TGTGCCAGCAGCCCAGCGGTGGGAAGCTCCTACGAGCAGTACTTC.